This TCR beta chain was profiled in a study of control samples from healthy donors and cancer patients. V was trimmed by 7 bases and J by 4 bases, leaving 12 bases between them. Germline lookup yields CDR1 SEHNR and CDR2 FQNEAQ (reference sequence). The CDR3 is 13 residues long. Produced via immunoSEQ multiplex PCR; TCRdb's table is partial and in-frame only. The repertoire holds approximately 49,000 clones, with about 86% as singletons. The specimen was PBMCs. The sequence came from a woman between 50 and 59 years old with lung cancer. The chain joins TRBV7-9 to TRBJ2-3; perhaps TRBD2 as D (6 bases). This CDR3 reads CASIVTGADTQYF. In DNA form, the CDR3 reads TGTGCCAGCATCGTAACGGGGGCAGATACGCAGTATTTT.